These 31 T cell receptor beta chains came from one sample sequenced in a study of T-cell reconstitution after alpha-beta-depleted transplantation in children. For TCRbeta, the library was prepared with unique molecular identifiers. A single record per CDR3 protein comes from TCRdb applying MiXCR to the PCR reads. The repertoire holds a few hundred thousand distinct CDR3 sequences, 9.9% seen once, with about 9.5% in the top ten. This sample comprised PBMCs from the stem cell graft donor, obtained from the stem cell graft. These receptors were obtained from a human donor who donated a stem cell graft to a child with SCID.

This clonotype was counted a few times. The chain uses TRBV3-1 and TRBJ2-7; tentatively, D is TRBD1 (6 bases). The V and J ends lost 4 bases and 5 bases respectively, with 21 bases between them. The CDR3 runs 16 residues. CDR1 and CDR2 (germline): LGHDT, YNNKEL (reference sequence). The CDR3 nucleotides are TGTGCCAGCAGCCCCCAGGGGACAAGGAGTTTAGACGAGCAGTACTTC. Translation: CASSPQGTRSLDEQYF.

This clonotype was counted only a few times. The V gene is TRBV6-5, the J gene TRBJ1-2; 9 bases align to TRBD1. The CDR3 runs to 14 residues. Per germline, CDR1 MNHEY and CDR2 SVGAGI. Trimming took 2 bases from V and 8 from J; bases not matched to a gene: 6. CDR3 nucleotides: TGTGCCAGCAGTTACGGTGACAGGGGGAACGGCTACACCTTC. It yields the protein CASSYGDRGNGYTF.

This clonotype was seen only a few times. The chain uses TRBV12-5 and TRBJ1-2; D call uncertain. V lost 0 bases and J lost 0, with 14 bases in between. The CDR3 is 17 amino acids. Germline CDR1 is LGHNT and CDR2 is FRNRAP. This CDR3 reads CASGLVLASPSNYGYTF. Here the CDR3 DNA reads TGTGCTAGTGGTTTGGTACTGGCCAGCCCCTCTAACTATGGCTACACCTTC.

This clonotype appeared a few times. CDR3: CASSVGPQGTEAFF. The CDR3 DNA reads TGTGCCAGTAGTGTCGGGCCTCAGGGGACTGAAGCTTTCTTT. V is TRBV19 and J is TRBJ1-1; maybe TRBD1 (6 bases). Germline V gene data show CDR1 as LNHDA and CDR2 as SQIVND (reference sequence). Trimming took 5 bases from V and 5 from J, leaving 15 bases between them. This CDR3 comprises 14 residues.

The sample holds a few counts of this clonotype. The chain couples TRBV27 to TRBJ1-1; D is unclear. The V end was cut by 4 bases, the J end by 0 bases, with 18 bases between. The CDR3 extends over 17 amino acids. Germline V gives CDR1 MNHEY, CDR2 SMNVEV (reference sequence). CDR3 sequence reads: CASSSSADALMNTEAFF. In DNA, the CDR3 is TGTGCCAGCAGTTCTTCAGCCGATGCGTTAATGAACACTGAAGCTTTCTTT.

In this sample, this clonotype turned up a few times. The chain couples TRBV5-1 to TRBJ2-3; D uncertain. Trimming pared 3 bases from V and 4 bases from J, leaving 15 bases between. From germline, CDR1 is SGHRS and CDR2 YFSETQ. This CDR3 has 15 amino acids. CDR3 DNA: TGCGCCAGCAGCTCCCTCCCGGTTACCCCAGATACGCAGTATTTT. Translation gives CASSSLPVTPDTQYF.

This clonotype has only a few counts. The J gene is TRBJ2-2, the V gene TRBV5-6; no reliable D call. V lost 4 bases and J 4 bases, leaving 5 bases between the germline ends. CDR1 SGHDT and CDR2 YYEEEE come from the germline V gene. The CDR3 sequence is 12 residues long. The DNA of the CDR3 is TGTGCCAGCAGCGCCCTCACCGGGGAGCTGTTTTTT. This sequence encodes CASSALTGELFF.

This clonotype was counted between two and nine times. The gene calls are TRBV12-3 or TRBV12-4 and TRBJ1-3; D is uncertain. V was shortened by 1 base and J by 6 bases, with 10 bases between the two germline ends. CDR3 size: 14 residues. CDR3 in amino acids: CASSLVREINTIYF. CDR3 sequence (DNA): TGTGCCAGCAGTTTAGTTCGGGAGATAAACACCATATATTTT.

This clonotype occurred many times. The chain joins TRBV12-3 or TRBV12-4 to TRBJ2-2; 9 nucleotides align to TRBD1. The length of the CDR3 is 16 residues. The V segment lost 3 bases and the J segment 6 bases; nucleotides outside the gene matches: 8. The CDR3 DNA is TGTGCCAGCAGTTTGACTCCGGGACAGGGTTCCGGGGAGCTGTTTTTT. It codes for CASSLTPGQGSGELFF.

The CDR3 nucleotides read TGTGCCAGCAGCCTTGACAGGGGAGGAAGCACTGAAGCTTTCTTT. This translates into CASSLDRGGSTEAFF. The J gene is TRBJ1-1, the V gene TRBV7-3; 8 bases are shared with TRBD1. The CDR3 has 15 amino acids. Germline CDR1 SGHTA, CDR2 FQGTGA. The trim removed 5 bases at V and 4 bases at J, leaving 9 bases unmatched.

The chain combines TRBV10-3 with TRBJ1-2; the match to TRBD1 covers 7 bases. V dropped 3 bases and J dropped 4; count of bases not matched to a gene: 5. The CDR3 runs 14 residues. Per the germline V gene, CDR1 is ENHRY and CDR2 is SYGVKD. CDR3 sequence reads: CAISEPGQFYGYTF. CDR3 DNA sequence: TGTGCCATCAGTGAACCGGGACAGTTCTATGGCTACACCTTC.

There are many counts of this clonotype. CDR3 DNA: TGTGCCAGCAGCTCGCCTCTCACAGATACGCAGTATTTT. Protein sequence: CASSSPLTDTQYF. The rearrangement uses TRBV7-9 and TRBJ2-3; D gene unclear. Germline V gene lookup returns CDR1 SEHNR and CDR2 FQNEAQ (reference sequence). This CDR3 region has 13 residues. Trimming stripped 4 bases from V and 2 bases from J, with 7 bases between.

In its sample, this clonotype was seen a few times. This chain connects TRBV12-3 or TRBV12-4 to TRBJ2-2, with D unclear. CDR3 length: 15 residues. V gave up 6 bases and J gave up 1 base, with 12 bases separating them. CDR3 region: CASSPHPENTGELFF. In DNA form, the CDR3 reads TGTGCCAGCAGCCCTCATCCTGAGAACACCGGGGAGCTGTTTTTT.

This clonotype was detected many times. The CDR3 loop is CASSPGSSSNQPQHF. The CDR3 region has the DNA TGTGCCAGCAGCCCTGGCAGCAGTAGCAATCAGCCCCAGCATTTT. This chain connects TRBV12-3 or TRBV12-4 to TRBJ1-5; D is unresolved. CDR3 size: 15 residues. Trimming left V 6 bases short and J 0 bases short, with 12 bases between.

V is TRBV18 and J is TRBJ2-5, with TRBD1 as a possible D gene (7 bases). Trimming took 6 bases from V and 5 from J, leaving 13 bases between them. The germline V gene has CDR1 KGHSH and CDR2 LQKENI. This CDR3 comprises 13 residues. The CDR3 region is CASSRTGGETQYF. The CDR3 bases are TGTGCCAGCTCCCGGACAGGAGGGGAGACCCAGTACTTC. Together with reference TRBV18 and TRBJ2-5, the CDR3 gives the full variable domain: NAGVMQNPRHLVRRRGQEARLRCSPMKGHSHVYWYRQLPEEGLKFMVYLQKENIIDESGMPKERFSAEFPKEGPSILRIQQVVRGDSAAYFCASSRTGGETQYFGPGTRLLVL.

The chain joins TRBV12-3 or TRBV12-4 to TRBJ1-5; D remains ambiguous. This CDR3 has 16 amino acids. V dropped 6 bases and J dropped 2 bases, with 17 bases sitting between them. The CDR3 DNA follows: TGTGCCAGCAGACCGGGCCAGATCGGGGGCAATCAGCCCCAGCATTTT. This codes for CASRPGQIGGNQPQHF.

The V gene is TRBV2, the J gene TRBJ2-7, with a possible D match to TRBD1 (5 bases). CDR3 length: 13 amino acids. Germline V gives CDR1 SNHLY, CDR2 FYNNEI. The V gene lost 7 bases and the J gene lost 2 bases, with 12 bases spanning the gap. The DNA for the CDR3 is TGTGCCAGCATCAGGGCCTTGGCCTACGAGCAGTACTTC. Translating it yields CASIRALAYEQYF. Full variable domain (remainder filled in from reference TRBV2 and TRBJ2-7): EPEVTQTPSHQVTQMGQEVILRCVPISNHLYFYWYRQILGQKVEFLVSFYNNEISEKSEIFDDQFSVERPDGSNFTLKIRSTKLEDSAMYFCASIRALAYEQYFGPGTRLTVT.

This clonotype was detected a few times. V is TRBV29-1 and J is TRBJ2-6, with TRBD1 matching 8 bases. The CDR3 covers 16 residues. The germline gives CDR1 SQVTM, CDR2 ANQGSEA. Germline trimming cut 6 bases from V and 10 bases from J; bases unmatched to any gene: 17. The CDR3 sequence: CSVTGQDPRMPNVLTF. CDR3 in DNA: TGCAGCGTGACGGGACAGGACCCCAGAATGCCAAACGTCCTGACTTTC.

The table lists this clonotype with a few counts. The chain couples TRBV5-1 to TRBJ1-4, with a weak D call TRBD1 (5 bases). This CDR3 has 15 amino acids. Trimming took off 3 bases at V and 5 bases at J, with 14 bases between the two ends. In germline, CDR1 is SGHRS, CDR2 YFSETQ. The CDR3, as DNA: TGCGCCAGCAGCTCGGTTCCGGGGACCAATGAAAAACTGTTTTTT. This sequence encodes CASSSVPGTNEKLFF. The entire variable domain, with the rest obtained from reference TRBV5-1 and TRBJ1-4, is as follows: KAGVTQTPRYLIKTRGQQVTLSCSPISGHRSVSWYQQTPGQGLQFLFEYFSETQRNKGNFPGRFSGRQFSNSRSEMNVSTLELGDSALYLCASSSVPGTNEKLFFGSGTQLSVL.

CDR3: CASSPGTGLWEQFF. DNA of the CDR3: TGTGCCAGCAGCCCCGGGACAGGGTTATGGGAGCAGTTCTTC. The J gene is TRBJ2-1, the V gene TRBV3-1; TRBD1 aligns across 9 bases. Trimming removed 4 bases from V and 10 bases from J; junction bases left unmatched: 8. CDR3 size: 14 residues. CDR1 LGHDT and CDR2 YNNKEL come from the germline V gene (reference sequence).

This sequence joins TRBV7-9 and TRBJ1-4; a possible D gene is TRBD1 (6 bases). With 3 bases removed from V and 7 bases from J, the gap between germline ends came to 15 bases. This CDR3 contains 15 residues. Germline V CDR1 and CDR2: SEHNR, FQNEAQ (reference sequence). Written as DNA, the CDR3 is TGTGCCAGCAGCTTCCAGGGCAGGGGATCTGAAAAACTGTTTTTT. This translates into CASSFQGRGSEKLFF.

The chain links TRBV12-3 or TRBV12-4 to TRBJ2-3; possibly TRBD1 for D (5 bases). This CDR3 comprises 14 residues. Trimming removed 10 bases at V and 1 base at J, with 15 bases between. The CDR3 DNA is TGTGCCACTACCTGGGGCCCTCGCACAGATACGCAGTATTTT. Protein product: CATTWGPRTDTQYF.

This clonotype was detected many times. This chain uses TRBV9 with TRBJ1-5, with D unclear. The CDR3 is 14 residues long. CDR1 is SGDLS, CDR2 YYNGEE, per germline. V was clipped by 0 bases and J by 2 bases, with 6 bases between them. The CDR3 DNA reads as TGTGCCAGCAGCGTAGGGCAGGGCAATCAGCCCCAGCATTTT. Protein product: CASSVGQGNQPQHF. The complete variable domain, with remaining parts taken from reference TRBV9 and TRBJ1-5, reads DSGVTQTPKHLITATGQRVTLRCSPRSGDLSVYWYQQSLDQGLQFLIQYYNGEERAKGNILERFSAQQFPDLHSELNLSSLELGDSALYFCASSVGQGNQPQHFGDGTRLSIL.

This clonotype was counted many times. The chain has TRBV29-1 and TRBJ2-3; TRBD1 matches at 10 bases. This CDR3 is 14 amino acids long. Germline V lookup: CDR1 SQVTM, CDR2 ANQGSEA. The V and J ends lost 4 bases and 5 bases, in that order; junction bases with no gene match: 6. For the CDR3, the DNA is TGCAGCGTTGTCCGACAGGGGGCGGAAGATACGCAGTATTTT. Its protein is CSVVRQGAEDTQYF.

V and J are TRBV5-1 and TRBJ1-4, with 7 bases fitting TRBD1. The germline CDR1 and CDR2 sequences are SGHRS and YFSETQ. The CDR3 loop spans 15 amino acids. After removal of 4 bases from V and 5 bases from J, the junction contained 8 bases not matched to a gene. This chain's CDR3 is CASSLRDSKNEKLFF. CDR3 nucleotide sequence: TGCGCCAGCAGCCTCCGGGACAGCAAGAATGAAAAACTGTTTTTT.

The sample holds a few counts of this clonotype. The chain combines TRBV3-1 with TRBJ2-2; TRBD2 aligns across 9 bases. Germline lookup yields CDR1 LGHDT and CDR2 YNNKEL (reference sequence). V shed 0 bases, J shed 5 bases, and the junction held 7 bases outside the gene matches. The CDR3 loop spans 17 amino acids. CDR3 sequence reads: CASSQDNGLAGTGELFF. In DNA form, the CDR3 reads TGTGCCAGCAGCCAAGATAATGGGCTAGCGGGGACCGGGGAGCTGTTTTTT.

There are a few counts of this clonotype. J is TRBJ2-7 and V is TRBV5-1, with TRBD2 identical over 8 bases. The CDR3 totals 13 residues. The ends lost 3 bases at V and 7 bases at J; junction bases unmatched: 6. The germline V gene has CDR1 SGHRS and CDR2 YFSETQ. For the CDR3, the DNA is TGCGCCAGCAGCTCATTAGCGGGGCTTGAGCAGTACTTC. Its translation is CASSSLAGLEQYF.

This clonotype was observed a handful of times. The chain joins TRBV7-8 to TRBJ1-4; TRBD1 is a possible D gene (5 bases). Between the trimmed V and J ends, which lost 3 bases and 0 bases, there was a span of 8 bases. The germline gives CDR1 SGHVS, CDR2 FQNEAQ. The CDR3 runs to 15 residues. The CDR3 here is CASSFRQSTNEKLFF. CDR3 bases: TGTGCCAGCAGCTTCAGACAGTCAACTAATGAAAAACTGTTTTTT.

The V and J genes are TRBV12-3 or TRBV12-4 and TRBJ1-3; the D gene is possibly TRBD1 (5 bases). The CDR3 is 15 amino acids. V was cut by 4 bases and J by 3 bases, with 13 bases left in between. CDR3: CASSSRCGGGNTIYF. For the CDR3, the DNA is TGTGCCAGCAGTTCAAGATGTGGGGGTGGAAACACCATATATTTT.

CDR3 sequence (DNA): TGTGCCAGCAGTGGAGGTCAGGGGATCACAAATGAGCAGTTCTTC. Its translation is CASSGGQGITNEQFF. The chain carries TRBV9 and TRBJ2-1, with D possibly TRBD1 on 6 matching bases. The CDR3 is 15 residues long. Trimming pared 5 bases from V and 7 bases from J, leaving 19 bases between. Germline V gives CDR1 SGDLS, CDR2 YYNGEE. The whole variable domain, filled in from reference TRBV9 and TRBJ2-1, reads DSGVTQTPKHLITATGQRVTLRCSPRSGDLSVYWYQQSLDQGLQFLIQYYNGEERAKGNILERFSAQQFPDLHSELNLSSLELGDSALYFCASSGGQGITNEQFFGPGTRLTVL.

The gene calls are TRBV27 and TRBJ2-7; no clear D gene. This CDR3 contains 14 residues. V shed 9 bases and J shed 4 bases, with 19 bases lying between them. Germline CDR1 reads MNHEY; CDR2 reads SMNVEV (reference sequence). The CDR3 region is CASSRLAYQYEQYF. CDR3 sequence (DNA): TGTGCCAGTAGTAGGTTGGCATATCAGTACGAGCAGTACTTC.